The next 3 T cell receptor beta chains were all read from a single sample in a study of response to subunit inactivated influenza vaccine. TCRdb reprocessed the RT-PCR reads via MiXCR and lists one record per CDR3 protein. The table lists 550,000 to 800,000 distinct CDR3 sequences, around a sixth of them singletons. The sample consisted of PBMCs from blood, taken roughly 13 days after vaccination. Source of these receptors: a man aged 45-65 years who received an inactivated influenza vaccine.

The DNA for the CDR3 is TGTGCCAGCAGTCCCCAGACAGGGACCCTCTACGAGCAGTACTTC. It yields the protein CASSPQTGTLYEQYF. The chain is built from TRBV6-1 and TRBJ2-7, with TRBD1 matching over 7 bases. CDR1 and CDR2 (germline): MNHNS, SASEGT. The V segment lost 5 bases and the J segment 3 bases; nucleotides outside the gene matches: 10. The CDR3 spans 15 residues.

This rearrangement joins TRBV10-3 to TRBJ2-2, with TRBD2 matching 10 bases. This CDR3 spans 15 amino acids. The germline gives CDR1 ENHRY, CDR2 SYGVKD. J was trimmed by 6 bases and V by 6 bases; bases with no gene match: 7. The CDR3 sequence is CAIRDSGRAAGELFF. CDR3 nucleotide sequence: TGTGCCATCAGGGACAGCGGGAGGGCCGCCGGGGAGCTGTTTTTT.

This clonotype came up a few times. CDR3 bases: TGTGCCAGCAGCTTAGACGCGGGGGGGCGCACCGGGGAGCTGTTTTTT. It encodes CASSLDAGGRTGELFF. This chain uses TRBV13 with TRBJ2-2, with 9 nucleotides matching TRBD2. The CDR3 is made up of 16 amino acids. Germline CDR1 and CDR2: PRHDT and FYEKMQ (reference sequence). With 1 base clipped from V and 4 bases from J, the junction kept 4 bases outside the gene matches.